Listed here are 3 T cell receptor beta chains from one sample, sequenced in a study of OX40 agonist ivuxolimab in advanced cancers. The data were produced by immunoSEQ multiplex PCR, yet TCRdb's version contains in-frame clones alone and is incomplete. The table includes some 65,000 clones, 89% detected once. This specimen consisted of CD4+ or CD8+ T cells sorted from blood, obtained in a trial of the OX40 agonist ivuxolimab. The receptors come from an adult with an advanced solid tumor such as melanoma, head and neck, liver or kidney cancer.

This clone was seen a single time. The genes are TRBV30 and TRBJ2-7, with TRBD1 as a possible D gene (5 bases). V shed 0 bases and J shed 2 bases, with 8 bases lying between them. The CDR3 loop spans 13 amino acids. The V gene's germline CDR1 is GTSNPN and CDR2 SVGIG (reference sequence). The CDR3 here is CAWSVDNTYEQYF. The CDR3 region has the DNA TGTGCCTGGAGTGTGGACAACACCTACGAGCAGTACTTC.

The rearrangement uses TRBV11-2 and TRBJ2-5; the match to TRBD2 covers 7 bases. This CDR3 is built from 15 residues. The V gene's germline CDR1 is SGHAT and CDR2 FQNNGV. J lost 2 bases, V lost 3 bases, and 6 bases had no gene match. The chain's CDR3 is CASSFLAREQETQYF. Here the CDR3 DNA reads TGTGCCAGCAGCTTCCTGGCGCGGGAGCAAGAGACCCAGTACTTC.

The chain carries TRBV11-2 and TRBJ2-5; no reliable D call. The ends were cut back, 7 bases at V and 4 bases at J, with 13 bases in the middle. From germline, CDR1 is SGHAT and CDR2 FQNNGV. The CDR3 has 13 amino acids. As DNA, the CDR3 is TGTGCCAGCAATCGCCCCCTCGGAGAGACCCAGTACTTC. Amino acids: CASNRPLGETQYF.